This T cell receptor beta chain emerged from a study of T cell repertoires in cytomegalovirus infection. As for the study in general: Signatures in public TCR beta sequences pointed to both CMV infection and matching HLA type.

V shed 0 bases and J shed 5 bases, with 13 bases lying between them. Germline V gene lookup returns CDR1 LNHDA and CDR2 SQIVND (reference sequence). The CDR3 sequence is 15 residues long. A remark on this clonotype: The target antigen is unknown.

TCRdb re-derived calls from the reads in MiXCR, one entry per CDR3 protein. The sample holds about 920,000 distinct CDR3 sequences, about 33% seen once. The receptor was derived from a human donor in good health (CMV status not recorded). Some clones in this sample may be carry-over from other donors' samples. The material was cultured CD8+ T cells from PBMCs, obtained from culture after CMV antigen stimulation. The rearrangement uses TRBV19 and TRBJ2-5; the D call may be TRBD1 or TRBD2 (5 bases each). This CDR3 reads CASSIDYGTAETQYF. As DNA, the CDR3 is TGTGCCAGTAGTATAGACTATGGGACGGCTGAGACCCAGTACTTC.